The T cell receptor beta chain under discussion was sequenced for a study of cytomegalovirus exposure and HLA in healthy donors. General study points: TCR beta V- and J-gene trimming was later associated with a missense DCLRE1C variant.

This clone was observed a few times. The antigen remains unidentified. Primers for the PCR totalled 60 Vbeta and 13 Jbeta. The protocol was immunoSEQ multiplex PCR, while the TCRdb copy is restricted to in-frame clones and leaves out a portion. The table shows approximately 190,000 clones, with approximately 87% occurring only once. Trimming stripped 4 bases from V and 14 bases from J, with 18 bases between. CDR3 size: 13 residues. Germline V gives CDR1 SGHAT, CDR2 FQNNGV. The specimen was PBMCs. The receptor comes from a man aged 30 to 39 in good health and CMV-seronegative. This chain joins TRBV11-2 and TRBJ2-1; D remains unclear. The CDR3 region is CASSSHRLPLEFF. CDR3 DNA: TGTGCCAGCAGCTCACACCGACTTCCCCTAGAGTTCTTC.